This T cell receptor beta chain was observed in a study of blood T cell repertoires in COVID-19. How the authors handled the data: For nucleated cells, counts were estimated from reference gene primer amplification. Clones were read by immunoSEQ multiplex PCR, and TCRdb kept only the in-frame ones, dropping some. V and J calls and clone size are copied from that table; D and trimming were computed from the DNA. The sample has hundreds of thousands of clones, roughly 76% seen once. The germline CDR1 and CDR2 sequences are MNHNY and SVGAGI (reference sequence). The CDR3 has 16 residues. V lost 5 bases, J lost 8 bases, and 15 bases stayed unmatched.

This clonotype was sampled from a woman aged 80 or over with COVID-19, enrolled during active disease. This chain connects TRBV6-6 to TRBJ2-1; 7 bases map to TRBD2. Sequencing input: peripheral blood. CDR3 loop: CASSAGVGGPLDEQFF. The CDR3 coding sequence is TGTGCCAGCAGTGCCGGGGTGGGAGGGCCGCTGGATGAGCAGTTCTTC.